The 17 T cell receptor beta chains reported below all come from one sample, sequenced in a study of cytomegalovirus exposure and HLA in healthy donors. Primers included in the PCR were 60 Vbeta and 13 Jbeta primers. The repertoire was sequenced with immunoSEQ multiplex PCR; TCRdb's copy has only in-frame clones and lacks some. The sample comprises about 140,000 clones, 70% to 80% of which are singletons, and 2.5% to 3.5% rests with the top ten. The specimen was PBMCs. These receptor sequences come from a female donor in good health and CMV-seronegative.

The gene calls are TRBV7-9 and TRBJ1-1; D uncertain. V shed 10 bases and J shed 2 bases, with 20 bases lying between them. The length of the CDR3 is 15 residues. Germline V CDR1 and CDR2: SEHNR, FQNEAQ (reference sequence). The CDR3 DNA is TGTGCCACCCAACCTGGGAGGCTCCCTAACACTGAAGCTTTCTTT. Amino acids: CATQPGRLPNTEAFF. Full variable domain (remainder filled in from reference TRBV7-9 and TRBJ1-1): DTGVSQNPRHKITKRGQNVTFRCDPISEHNRLYWYRQTLGQGPEFLTYFQNEAQLEKSRLLSDRFSAERPKGSFSTLEIQRTEQGDSAMYLCATQPGRLPNTEAFFGQGTRLTVV.

Concerning this clone: At one boundary the junction diverges from the germline segment, which might be a read error. This chain connects TRBV7-7 to TRBJ2-1, with 10 bases lining up with TRBD2. CDR3 size: 15 residues. Germline V lookup: CDR1 SSHAT, CDR2 FNYEAQ (reference sequence). For the CDR3, the DNA is TGTGCTAGCAGCTTAATGGCTAGCGGGGGCCATGAGCAGTTCTTC. Protein: CASSLMASGGHEQFF.

Concerning this clone: A far larger clone is off by one base, so a read error is likely. In the same sample, other DNA sequences code for this CDR3. The chain uses TRBV18 and TRBJ2-6; D call uncertain. The CDR3 is 13 amino acids. Trimming removed 6 bases from V and 0 bases from J, with 3 bases in between. CDR1 and CDR2 (germline): KGHSH, LQKENI. CDR3 coding DNA: TGTGCCAGCTCCCTCTCTGGGGCCAACGTCCTGACTTTC. This gives the protein CASSLSGANVLTF. The entire variable domain, with the rest obtained from reference TRBV18 and TRBJ2-6, is as follows: NAGVMQNPRHLVRRRGQEARLRCSPMKGHSHVYWYRQLPEEGLKFMVYLQKENIIDESGMPKERFSAEFPKEGPSILRIQQVVRGDSAAYFCASSLSGANVLTFGAGSRLTVL.

This chain uses TRBV7-6 with TRBJ1-1, with D tentatively TRBD1 (5 bases). The V end lost 6 bases, the J end lost 7 bases, and 12 bases lay between the germline ends. CDR3 length equals 12 residues. CDR1 is SGHVS, CDR2 FNYEAQ, per germline. The CDR3 spells CASSPGNVEAFF. CDR3 DNA: TGTGCCAGCAGTCCAGGGAACGTTGAAGCTTTCTTT.

V gene TRBV5-1 combines with J gene TRBJ2-5; a weak D match, TRBD2 (5 bases). CDR1 and CDR2 (germline): SGHRS, YFSETQ. CDR3 length: 14 amino acids. V dropped 0 bases and J dropped 7 bases, with 13 bases sitting between them. The CDR3 is CASSLDRRAGTQYF. CDR3 sequence (DNA): TGCGCCAGCAGCTTGGATCGGCGGGCCGGGACCCAGTACTTC.

The V and J genes are TRBV5-5 and TRBJ1-3, with D possibly matching TRBD1 (6 bases). CDR1 SGHKS and CDR2 YYEKEE come from the germline V gene (reference sequence). This CDR3 spans 14 amino acids. V lost 5 bases and J lost 3, with 12 bases in between. Written as DNA, the CDR3 is TGTGCCAGCAGGCCACCAGGGGTTGGAAACACCATATATTTT. Residues: CASRPPGVGNTIYF. Filled out from reference TRBV5-5 and TRBJ1-3, the complete variable domain reads DAGVTQSPTHLIKTRGQQVTLRCSPISGHKSVSWYQQVLGQGPQFIFQYYEKEERGRGNFPDRFSARQFPNYSSELNVNALLLGDSALYLCASRPPGVGNTIYFGEGSWLTVV.

The count of this clone is one. The rearrangement uses TRBV19 and TRBJ1-1, with 10 bases matching TRBD1. Per the germline V gene, CDR1 is LNHDA and CDR2 is SQIVND (reference sequence). V dropped 5 bases and J dropped 3; count of bases not matched to a gene: 9. There are 16 residues in the CDR3. The CDR3 sequence: CASSSRTGGTDTEAFF. In DNA, the CDR3 is TGTGCCAGTAGTTCAAGGACAGGGGGAACTGACACTGAAGCTTTCTTT.

This clone occurred many times. J is TRBJ1-4 and V is TRBV29-1, with D unresolved. Germline CDR1 SQVTM, CDR2 ANQGSEA. The germline V and J ends were trimmed by 5 bases and 8 bases, with 12 bases remaining between them. This CDR3 contains 12 residues. CDR3 in amino acids: CSVSAAREKLFF. The CDR3 nucleotides are TGCAGCGTTTCCGCCGCTCGGGAAAAACTGTTTTTT. Full variable domain (remainder filled in from reference TRBV29-1 and TRBJ1-4): SAVISQKPSRDICQRGTSLTIQCQVDSQVTMMFWYRQQPGQSLTLIATANQGSEATYESGFVIDKFPISRPNLTFSTLTVSNMSPEDSSIYLCSVSAAREKLFFGSGTQLSVL.

CDR3 residues: CASLTTGLGPSPLHF. As DNA, the CDR3 is TGTGCCAGCCTGACAACAGGGCTTGGGCCCTCACCCCTCCACTTT. The J gene is TRBJ1-6, the V gene TRBV2, with D perhaps TRBD1 (6 bases). Germline V gives CDR1 SNHLY, CDR2 FYNNEI. This CDR3 comprises 15 residues. Trimming shortened V by 8 bases and J by 10 bases, and 21 bases separated the two germline ends.

This chain connects TRBV29-1 to TRBJ2-5; no clear D gene. V dropped 3 bases and J dropped 2 bases, with 4 bases sitting between them. This CDR3 is 11 amino acids long. CDR1 and CDR2 (germline): SQVTM, ANQGSEA. The chain's CDR3 is CSVDQQETQYF. The CDR3 nucleotides are TGCAGCGTTGATCAGCAAGAGACCCAGTACTTC.

The V gene is TRBV25-1, the J gene TRBJ2-7; a possible D gene is TRBD2 (5 bases). This CDR3 is built from 14 residues. V lost 7 bases and J lost 0, with 13 bases in between. The germline gives CDR1 MGHDK, CDR2 SYGVNS. CDR3 in amino acids: CASTLAKSSYEQYF. CDR3 DNA sequence: TGTGCCAGCACCTTAGCGAAGAGCTCCTACGAGCAGTACTTC.

This clone came up a few times. This chain joins TRBV2 and TRBJ1-2; D ambiguous. V was cut by 1 base and J by 1 base, with 7 bases left in between. The length of the CDR3 is 14 residues. CDR1 is SNHLY, CDR2 FYNNEI, per germline. The CDR3 DNA is TGTGCCAGCAGTGAAGACAGAAGTAACTATGGCTACACCTTC. Amino acids: CASSEDRSNYGYTF.

The chain carries TRBV2 and TRBJ2-2, with D perhaps TRBD2 (7 bases). The CDR3 has 16 amino acids. Germline CDR1 and CDR2: SNHLY and FYNNEI. V was trimmed by 1 base and J by 0 bases, leaving 9 bases between them. This CDR3 is CASSEDGGPNTGELFF. In DNA form, the CDR3 reads TGTGCCAGCAGTGAAGACGGGGGGCCGAACACCGGGGAGCTGTTTTTT.

For the CDR3, the DNA is TGTGCCAGCAGCCCACTTGACAGGATTGAAGGCGAAAAACTGTTTTTT. Protein sequence: CASSPLDRIEGEKLFF. The chain recombines TRBV14 with TRBJ1-4; a weak D match, TRBD1 (6 bases). This CDR3 region has 16 residues. Germline V gene sequence: CDR1 SGHDN, CDR2 FVKESK. Between the trimmed V and J ends, which lost 4 bases and 8 bases, there was a span of 20 bases.

The chain uses TRBV2 and TRBJ2-7, with 9 bases identical to TRBD1. The CDR3 is made up of 14 amino acids. The ends lost 6 bases at V and 2 bases at J; junction bases unmatched: 5. The germline V gene has CDR1 SNHLY and CDR2 FYNNEI. The CDR3 DNA reads TGTGCCAGCAGCCGGACAGGGGTTCCCTACGAGCAGTACTTC. Translation: CASSRTGVPYEQYF.

V gene TRBV7-2 combines with J gene TRBJ1-2; TRBD1 aligns across 8 bases. CDR1 and CDR2 from the germline V gene are SGHTA and FQGNSA. CDR3 length equals 15 residues. Trimming at V came to 5 bases and at J to 6 bases, leaving 11 bases not matched to a gene. CDR3 protein: CASSTRTGSRDGYTF. The DNA of the CDR3 is TGTGCCAGCAGCACCCGGACAGGGAGTAGAGATGGCTACACCTTC.

This chain uses TRBV7-8 with TRBJ1-2; perhaps TRBD1 as D (5 bases). V was cut by 4 bases and J by 0 bases, with 9 bases left in between. Germline lookup yields CDR1 SGHVS and CDR2 FQNEAQ. The CDR3 has 14 amino acids. In nucleotides, the CDR3 is TGTGCCAGCAGCTCCCGACAGACTAACTATGGCTACACCTTC. It is translated as CASSSRQTNYGYTF.